Reported below is one TCR beta chain. CDR1 and CDR2 from the germline V gene are GTSNPN and SVGIG (reference sequence). The V end lost 0 bases, the J end lost 3 bases, and 4 bases lay between the germline ends. The CDR3 runs to 12 residues. The authors extracted total RNA from unfractionated whole blood. During construction of the library, unique molecular identifiers were attached to individual cDNA molecules for quantitative, reproducible TCR counting. In the authors' methods: TCR counts had a median of around 94,000 per sample and spanned about 20,000 to 750,000. TCRdb fed the reads into MiXCR, producing one record per CDR3 protein. TCRdb's processing, not the authors' own work, is the source of the V and J calls. This sample has about 120,000 distinct CDR3 sequences, with more than 8.5% found just once. The sample belongs to a study of human T cells and chemical hapten exposure.

This TCR came from a human donor in good health. Some clones in this sample may be carry-over from other donors' samples. Sequenced material: whole blood. This chain connects TRBV30 to TRBJ2-3; D not resolved. The chain's CDR3 is CAWSVVTDTQYF. For the CDR3, the DNA is TGTGCCTGGAGTGTAGTAACAGATACGCAGTATTTT. The entire variable domain, with the rest obtained from reference TRBV30 and TRBJ2-3, is as follows: SQTIHQWPATLVQPVGSPLSLECTVEGTSNPNLYWYRQAAGRGLQLLFYSVGIGQISSEVPQNLSASRPQDRQFILSSKKLLLSDSGFYLCAWSVVTDTQYFGPGTRLTVL.